This TCR beta chain was obtained from a study of CD8 T cells in ankylosing spondylitis. Points from the study as a whole: There was reportedly significant enrichment of clones that were disease-linked in matched ankylosing spondylitis synovial fluid. There were earlier reports of some motif variants in reactive arthritis synovial fluid and blood. The authors found the disease-linked clones to be CD8+ and relatively rare in peripheral blood. In ankylosing spondylitis blood, a motif of roughly 8 highly homologous TCR beta variants appeared characteristic.

There are a few counts of this clonotype. Its antigen is unknown. Libraries for TCR beta were made by quantitative 5'-RACE with molecular barcodes. TCRdb used MiXCR to reprocess the 5' RACE reads, holding one entry per CDR3 protein. The sample carries roughly 700,000 distinct CDR3 sequences, around 20% recorded once. The material sequenced was blood, either unsorted or a sorted T cell fraction (not recorded which). This clonotype was sampled from a male donor with ankylosing spondylitis.

Here the CDR3 DNA reads TGTGCCAGCAAATGGAATAGCAATCAGCCCCAGCATTTT. This gives the protein CASKWNSNQPQHF. This rearrangement joins TRBV2 to TRBJ1-5; D is uncertain. The CDR3 is made up of 13 amino acids. Germline lookup yields CDR1 SNHLY and CDR2 FYNNEI. V shed 7 bases and J shed 0 bases, with 7 bases lying between them. Supplemented by reference TRBV2 and TRBJ1-5, the full variable domain reads EPEVTQTPSHQVTQMGQEVILRCVPISNHLYFYWYRQILGQKVEFLVSFYNNEISEKSEIFDDQFSVERPDGSNFTLKIRSTKLEDSAMYFCASKWNSNQPQHFGDGTRLSIL.